The entry that follows covers one TCR beta chain sequence. Its antigen is still unknown. The PCR contained 60 Vbeta and 13 Jbeta primers. Assay: immunoSEQ multiplex PCR; the TCRdb copy retains only in-frame clones and omits some. The repertoire holds around 280,000 clones, roughly 89% seen once, with roughly 2.3% in the top ten. This sample is drawn from a study of cytomegalovirus exposure and HLA in healthy donors. Overall study results and limits: In an earlier analysis, in 620 or so donors, most V segments appeared productive either ~87% or ~30% of the time. The authors reported that TCR beta sequences could predict HLA-A and HLA-B alleles. These predictions were accurate for most subjects in the first cohort. When analyzed later, a missense DCLRE1C variant was found to be linked to TCR beta V- and J-gene trimming. Altogether, 160 or so TCR beta chains were recorded as cytomegalovirus-associated.

Unmatched junction bases numbered 5, after V lost 3 bases and J lost 4 bases. CDR1 and CDR2 (germline): SNHLY, FYNNEI. This CDR3 comprises 16 residues. Specimen: PBMCs. The receptor's source is a woman younger than 35 in good health and CMV-seronegative. This chain joins TRBV2 and TRBJ1-3; 11 nucleotides align to TRBD1. CDR3 sequence: CASSDPGTGGGNTIYF. In DNA form, the CDR3 reads TGTGCCAGCAGTGATCCCGGGACAGGGGGAGGAAACACCATATATTTT.